Below are 14 T cell receptor beta chains sequenced from a single sample in a study of cytomegalovirus exposure and HLA in healthy donors. A multiplex PCR was run with 60 Vbeta primers and 13 Jbeta primers. TCRdb's table, derived via immunoSEQ multiplex PCR, lists solely in-frame clones and lacks some. The sample gives under 200,000 clones, more than 65% of which show up once; approximately 2.8% is in the top ten. The sample taken for sequencing was PBMCs. These receptors were taken from a woman aged 40 to 55 in good health and CMV-seropositive.

The V gene is TRBV2, the J gene TRBJ2-7, with TRBD2 matching 9 bases. Trimming cost V 6 bases and J 1 base; bases outside gene matches: 4. The CDR3 is made up of 14 amino acids. The germline V gene has CDR1 SNHLY and CDR2 FYNNEI. The CDR3 DNA reads as TGTGCCAGCAGGGTTAGCGGGAGTTCCTACGAGCAGTACTTC. This translates into CASRVSGSSYEQYF. Combining the CDR3 with reference TRBV2 and TRBJ2-7 gives the whole variable domain EPEVTQTPSHQVTQMGQEVILRCVPISNHLYFYWYRQILGQKVEFLVSFYNNEISEKSEIFDDQFSVERPDGSNFTLKIRSTKLEDSAMYFCASRVSGSSYEQYFGPGTRLTVT.

J is TRBJ2-5 and V is TRBV19; 8 nucleotides match TRBD2. Trimming took 3 bases from V and 4 from J; bases not matched to a gene: 7. The germline CDR1 and CDR2 sequences are LNHDA and SQIVND (reference sequence). CDR3 size: 15 residues. CDR3 sequence (DNA): TGTGCCAGTAGTATGAACGGGGGGGCCAGAGAGACCCAGTACTTC. Its protein product is CASSMNGGARETQYF.

CDR3 residues: CASSQERQVHGYTF. CDR3 sequence (DNA): TGTGCCAGCAGCCAAGAACGACAGGTCCATGGCTACACCTTC. The chain carries TRBV4-2 and TRBJ1-2; D perhaps matches TRBD1 (6 bases). Germline CDR1 LGHNA, CDR2 YNFKEQ. V gave up 0 bases and J gave up 6 bases, with 11 bases separating them. This CDR3 has 14 residues.

The chain has TRBV7-3 and TRBJ2-1; the match to TRBD2 covers 12 bases. Germline V gene lookup returns CDR1 SGHTA and CDR2 FQGTGA. The CDR3 length is 15 residues. Trimming cost V 6 bases and J 8 bases; bases outside gene matches: 8. The CDR3 loop reads CASRRLAGDNDEQFF. For the CDR3, the DNA is TGTGCCAGCAGACGACTAGCGGGAGATAACGATGAGCAGTTCTTC.

The chain combines TRBV29-1 with TRBJ2-7; possible D gene TRBD2, 5 bases. The CDR3 covers 14 residues. With 6 bases removed from V and 2 bases from J, the gap between germline ends came to 17 bases. Germline lookup yields CDR1 SQVTM and CDR2 ANQGSEA. The CDR3 DNA is TGCAGCGTGAGGGCGACGATTTCTCCCTACGAGCAGTACTTC. Protein: CSVRATISPYEQYF.

This clone was seen a handful of times. The V call is TRBV7-2, the J call TRBJ2-7; TRBD2 matches at 7 bases. Looked up from germline, CDR1 is SGHTA and CDR2 is FQGNSA. Germline trimming cut 7 bases from V and 3 bases from J; bases unmatched to any gene: 6. This CDR3 spans 13 amino acids. CDR3 sequence (DNA): TGTGCCAGCATCTTGGGGGGGGGCTACGAGCAGTACTTC. As protein: CASILGGGYEQYF.

The chain has TRBV28 and TRBJ1-5, with 7 bases lining up with TRBD1. The ends lost 4 bases at V and 2 bases at J; junction bases unmatched: 8. The germline gives CDR1 MDHEN, CDR2 SYDVKM. The CDR3 has 16 residues. The CDR3 loop is CASSSPTGEGNQPQHF. In nucleotides, the CDR3 is TGTGCCAGCAGTTCTCCCACAGGGGAAGGCAATCAGCCCCAGCATTTT.

This clone was seen more than once but under ten times. The chain uses TRBV9 and TRBJ2-7; 7 bases agree with TRBD1. The length of the CDR3 is 15 residues. The junction had 6 bases not matched to a gene; V was cut back by 0 bases and J by 3 bases. Germline V lookup: CDR1 SGDLS, CDR2 YYNGEE. The CDR3 loop reads CASSVGGTANYEQYF. The CDR3 nucleotides are TGTGCCAGCAGCGTAGGTGGGACAGCCAACTACGAGCAGTACTTC.

The J gene is TRBJ1-2, the V gene TRBV2; 12 nucleotides agree with TRBD1. Losses at the gene ends were 6 bases for V and 5 bases for J; bases not matched to a gene: 10. Germline values: CDR1 SNHLY, CDR2 FYNNEI. This CDR3 is 16 amino acids long. The CDR3 reads CASRVGGTGGAYGYTF. CDR3 nucleotides: TGTGCCAGCAGGGTTGGAGGGACAGGGGGCGCTTATGGCTACACCTTC. The full variable domain, rest sourced from reference TRBV2 and TRBJ1-2, is EPEVTQTPSHQVTQMGQEVILRCVPISNHLYFYWYRQILGQKVEFLVSFYNNEISEKSEIFDDQFSVERPDGSNFTLKIRSTKLEDSAMYFCASRVGGTGGAYGYTFGSGTRLTVV.

The V gene is TRBV7-9, the J gene TRBJ2-7, with 8 positions matching TRBD1. Germline values: CDR1 SEHNR, CDR2 FQNEAQ (reference sequence). The CDR3 has 16 residues. The ends lost 5 bases at V and 3 bases at J; junction bases unmatched: 12. In nucleotides, the CDR3 is TGTGCCAGCAGCGAGTTGACAGGGGCCACATACTACGAGCAGTACTTC. It translates to CASSELTGATYYEQYF.

This clone appeared a single time. This chain links TRBV7-2 with TRBJ2-5; D perhaps matches TRBD2 (6 bases). The assigned J gene may be wrong: the sequence end matches TRBJ2-7 better. Germline V gives CDR1 SGHTA, CDR2 FQGNSA. The CDR3 runs to 13 residues. CDR3 sequence (DNA): TGTGCCAGCAGTCTTGATGGGGGAGGCGAGCAGTACTTC. Amino acids: CASSLDGGGEQYF.

The gene calls are TRBV29-1 and TRBJ2-6; TRBD1 matches 7 bases. The CDR3 totals 15 residues. Germline V gene sequence: CDR1 SQVTM, CDR2 ANQGSEA. The V segment lost 6 bases and the J segment 0 bases; nucleotides outside the gene matches: 5. CDR3 protein: CSVGDRYSGANVLTF. Here the CDR3 DNA reads TGCAGCGTGGGGGACAGATACTCTGGGGCCAACGTCCTGACTTTC.

The rearrangement joins TRBV6-5 to TRBJ1-2; maybe TRBD1 (6 bases). Germline V CDR1 and CDR2: MNHEY, SVGAGI. The CDR3 length is 15 residues. Trimming shortened V by 6 bases and J by 2 bases, and 16 bases separated the two germline ends. CDR3 sequence (DNA): TGTGCCAGCAGCGCCCGATCCGGGACAAACTATGGCTACACCTTC. Its protein product is CASSARSGTNYGYTF.

The chain has TRBV4-3 and TRBJ1-1; a possible D gene is TRBD1 (5 bases). The germline V gene has CDR1 LGHNA and CDR2 YSLEER. The CDR3 covers 19 residues. Trimming stripped 3 bases from V and 0 bases from J, with 23 bases between. In DNA, the CDR3 is TGCGCCAGCAGCCAGCTATATGTGTGGGGGGGTACCATGAACACTGAAGCTTTCTTT. Its protein product is CASSQLYVWGGTMNTEAFF.